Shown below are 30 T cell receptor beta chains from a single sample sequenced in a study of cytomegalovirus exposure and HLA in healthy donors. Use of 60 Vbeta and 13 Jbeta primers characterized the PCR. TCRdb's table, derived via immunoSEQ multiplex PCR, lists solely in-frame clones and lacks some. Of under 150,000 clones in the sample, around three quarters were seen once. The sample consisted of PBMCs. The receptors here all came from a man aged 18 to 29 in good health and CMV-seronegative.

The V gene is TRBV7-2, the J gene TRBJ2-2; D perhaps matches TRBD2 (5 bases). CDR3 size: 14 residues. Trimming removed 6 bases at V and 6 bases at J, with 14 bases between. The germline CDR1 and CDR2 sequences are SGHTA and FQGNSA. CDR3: CASSNFNGAGELFF. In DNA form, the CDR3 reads TGTGCCAGCAGTAATTTTAACGGGGCCGGGGAGCTGTTTTTT.

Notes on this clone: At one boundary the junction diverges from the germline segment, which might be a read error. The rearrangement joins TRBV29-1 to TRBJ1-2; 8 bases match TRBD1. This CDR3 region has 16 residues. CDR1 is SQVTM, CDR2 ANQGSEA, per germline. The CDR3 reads CSVEAYEKTGGLGYAF. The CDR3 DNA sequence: TGCAGCGTTGAAGCCTACGAAAAAACAGGGGGACTTGGCTACGCCTTC.

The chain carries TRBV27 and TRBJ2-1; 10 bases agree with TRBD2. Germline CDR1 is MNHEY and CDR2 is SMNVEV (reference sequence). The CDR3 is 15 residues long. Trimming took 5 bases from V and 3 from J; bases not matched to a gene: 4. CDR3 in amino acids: CASSILAGFYNEQFF. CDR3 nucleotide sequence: TGTGCCAGCAGTATACTAGCGGGGTTCTACAATGAGCAGTTCTTC.

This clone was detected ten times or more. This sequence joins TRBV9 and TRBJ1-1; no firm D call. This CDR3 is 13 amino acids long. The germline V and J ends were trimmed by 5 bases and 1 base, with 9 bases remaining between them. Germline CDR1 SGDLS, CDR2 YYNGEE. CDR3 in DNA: TGTGCCAGCAGTGAGGACTCGAACACTGAAGCTTTCTTT. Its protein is CASSEDSNTEAFF.

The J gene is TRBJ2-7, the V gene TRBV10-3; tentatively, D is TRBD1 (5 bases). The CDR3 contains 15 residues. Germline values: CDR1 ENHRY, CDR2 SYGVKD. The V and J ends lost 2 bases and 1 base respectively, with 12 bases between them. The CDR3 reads CAISEPGQGSYEQYF. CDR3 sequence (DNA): TGTGCCATCAGTGAGCCTGGGCAGGGTTCCTACGAGCAGTACTTC.

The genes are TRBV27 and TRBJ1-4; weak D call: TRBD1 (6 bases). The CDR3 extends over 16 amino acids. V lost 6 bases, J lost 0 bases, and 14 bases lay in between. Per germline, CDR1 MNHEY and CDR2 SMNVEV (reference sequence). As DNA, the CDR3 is TGTGCCAGCAGGTTCACAGGGATTGCAACTAATGAAAAACTGTTTTTT. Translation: CASRFTGIATNEKLFF.

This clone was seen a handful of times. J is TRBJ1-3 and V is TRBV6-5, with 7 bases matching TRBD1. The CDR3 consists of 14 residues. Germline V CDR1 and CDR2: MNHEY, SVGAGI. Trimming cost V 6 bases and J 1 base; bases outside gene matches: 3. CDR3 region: CASRQQGSGNTIYF. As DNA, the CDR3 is TGTGCCAGCAGGCAACAGGGGTCTGGAAACACCATATATTTT.

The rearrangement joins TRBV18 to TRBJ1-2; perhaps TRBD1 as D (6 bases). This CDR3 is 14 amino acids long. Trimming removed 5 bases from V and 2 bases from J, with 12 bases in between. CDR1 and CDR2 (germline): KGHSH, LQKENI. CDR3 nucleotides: TGTGCCAGCTCAGGACCAACAGGGAACTATGGCTACACCTTC. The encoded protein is CASSGPTGNYGYTF.

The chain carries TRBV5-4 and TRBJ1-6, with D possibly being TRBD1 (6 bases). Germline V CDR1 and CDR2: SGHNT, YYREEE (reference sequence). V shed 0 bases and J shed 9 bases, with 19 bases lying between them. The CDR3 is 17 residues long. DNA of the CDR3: TGTGCCAGCAGCTTGGGGGCCATGGACAGTATCTTTTCACCCCTCCACTTT. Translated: CASSLGAMDSIFSPLHF.

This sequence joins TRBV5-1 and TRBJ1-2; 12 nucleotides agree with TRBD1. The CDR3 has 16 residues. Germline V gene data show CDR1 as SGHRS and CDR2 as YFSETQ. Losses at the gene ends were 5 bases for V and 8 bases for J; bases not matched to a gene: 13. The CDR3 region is CASRTAPGQGALGYTF. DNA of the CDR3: TGCGCCAGCAGAACTGCACCGGGACAGGGGGCTTTAGGCTACACCTTC.

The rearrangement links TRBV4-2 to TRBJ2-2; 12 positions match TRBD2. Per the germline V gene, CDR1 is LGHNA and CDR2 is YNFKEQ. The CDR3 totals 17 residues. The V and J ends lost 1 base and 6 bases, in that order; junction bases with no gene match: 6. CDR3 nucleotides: TGTGCCAGCAGCCAAGTAGTGACTAGCGGGAGCCCCGGGGAGCTGTTTTTT. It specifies CASSQVVTSGSPGELFF.

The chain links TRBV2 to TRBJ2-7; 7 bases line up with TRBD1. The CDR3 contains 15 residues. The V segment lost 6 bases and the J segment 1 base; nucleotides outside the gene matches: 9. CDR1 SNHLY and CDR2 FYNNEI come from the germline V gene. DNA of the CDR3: TGTGCCAGCAGGGAAAGACAGGGTTCGTCCTACGAGCAGTACTTC. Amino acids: CASRERQGSSYEQYF.

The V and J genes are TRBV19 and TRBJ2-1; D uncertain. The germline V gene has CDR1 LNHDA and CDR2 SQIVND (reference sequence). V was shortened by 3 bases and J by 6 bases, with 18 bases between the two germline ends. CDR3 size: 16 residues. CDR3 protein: CASSIGPILRGNEQFF. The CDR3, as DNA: TGTGCCAGTAGTATTGGTCCTATATTAAGAGGCAATGAGCAGTTCTTC.

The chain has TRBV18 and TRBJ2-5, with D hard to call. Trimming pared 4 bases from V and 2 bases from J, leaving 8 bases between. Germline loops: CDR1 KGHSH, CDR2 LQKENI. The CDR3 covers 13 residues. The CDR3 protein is CASSQSIQETQYF. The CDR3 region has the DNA TGTGCCAGCTCACAGAGCATACAAGAGACCCAGTACTTC.

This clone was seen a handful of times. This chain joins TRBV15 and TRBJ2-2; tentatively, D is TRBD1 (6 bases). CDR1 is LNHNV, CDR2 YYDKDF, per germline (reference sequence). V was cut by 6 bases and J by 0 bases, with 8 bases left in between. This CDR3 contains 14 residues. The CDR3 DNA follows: TGTGCCACCAGTAACAGGGCGAACACCGGGGAGCTGTTTTTT. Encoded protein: CATSNRANTGELFF.

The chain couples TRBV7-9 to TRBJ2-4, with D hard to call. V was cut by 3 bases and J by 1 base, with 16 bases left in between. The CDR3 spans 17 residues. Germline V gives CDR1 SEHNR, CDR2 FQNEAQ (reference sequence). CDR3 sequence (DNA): TGTGCCAGCAGCTTGGAAGGTCAGACTTACGCCAAAAACATTCAGTACTTC. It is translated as CASSLEGQTYAKNIQYF.

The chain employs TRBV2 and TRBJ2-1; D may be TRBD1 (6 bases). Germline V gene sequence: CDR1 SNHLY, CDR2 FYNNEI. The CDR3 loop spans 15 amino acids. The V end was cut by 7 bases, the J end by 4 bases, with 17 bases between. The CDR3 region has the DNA TGTGCCAGCAAAGTCAGGGACACATCATACAATGAGCAGTTCTTC. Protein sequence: CASKVRDTSYNEQFF.

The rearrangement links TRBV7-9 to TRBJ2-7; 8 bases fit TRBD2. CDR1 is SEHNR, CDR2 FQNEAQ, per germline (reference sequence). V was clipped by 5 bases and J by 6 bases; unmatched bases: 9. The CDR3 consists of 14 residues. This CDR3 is CASSNSGTLGEQYF. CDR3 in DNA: TGTGCCAGCAGCAATAGCGGGACCTTGGGCGAGCAGTACTTC.

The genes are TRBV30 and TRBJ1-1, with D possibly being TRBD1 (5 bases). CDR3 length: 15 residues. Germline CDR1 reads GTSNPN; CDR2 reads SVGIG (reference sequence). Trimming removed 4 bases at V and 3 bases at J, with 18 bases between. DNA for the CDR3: TGTGCCTGGACCCTGTGGCAGGGTATCGACACTGAAGCTTTCTTT. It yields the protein CAWTLWQGIDTEAFF.

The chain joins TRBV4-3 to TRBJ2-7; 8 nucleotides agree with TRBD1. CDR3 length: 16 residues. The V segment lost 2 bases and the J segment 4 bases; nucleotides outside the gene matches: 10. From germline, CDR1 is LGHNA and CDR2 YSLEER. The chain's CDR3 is CASSQNTGGGFYEQYF. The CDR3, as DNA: TGCGCCAGCAGCCAAAATACAGGGGGTGGATTTTACGAGCAGTACTTC.

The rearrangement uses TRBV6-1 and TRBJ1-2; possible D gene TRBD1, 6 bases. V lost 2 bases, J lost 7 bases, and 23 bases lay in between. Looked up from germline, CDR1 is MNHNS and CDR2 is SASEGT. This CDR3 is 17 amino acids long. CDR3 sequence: CASSEFLRATGRGGYTF. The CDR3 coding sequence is TGTGCCAGCAGTGAATTTCTGAGGGCTACGGGCAGGGGTGGCTACACCTTC.

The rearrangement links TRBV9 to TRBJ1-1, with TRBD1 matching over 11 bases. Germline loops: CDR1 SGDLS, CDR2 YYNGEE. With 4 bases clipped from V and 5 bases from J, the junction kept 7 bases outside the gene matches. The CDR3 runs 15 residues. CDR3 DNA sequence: TGTGCCAGCAGCCCGGACAGGGGGCGCGGGACTGAAGCTTTCTTT. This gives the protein CASSPDRGRGTEAFF.

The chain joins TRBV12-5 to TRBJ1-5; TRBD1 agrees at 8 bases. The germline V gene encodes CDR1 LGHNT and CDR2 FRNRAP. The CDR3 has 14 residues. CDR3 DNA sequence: TGTGCAGAGGGGAACGACAGGGGTTATCAGCCCCAGCATTTT. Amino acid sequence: CAEGNDRGYQPQHF.

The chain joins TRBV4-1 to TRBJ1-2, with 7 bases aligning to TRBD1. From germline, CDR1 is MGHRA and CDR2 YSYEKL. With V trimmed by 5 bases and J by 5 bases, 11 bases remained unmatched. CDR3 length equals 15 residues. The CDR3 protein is CASSDISGGRYGYTF. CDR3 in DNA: TGCGCCAGCAGCGACATCTCAGGGGGGAGGTATGGCTACACCTTC.

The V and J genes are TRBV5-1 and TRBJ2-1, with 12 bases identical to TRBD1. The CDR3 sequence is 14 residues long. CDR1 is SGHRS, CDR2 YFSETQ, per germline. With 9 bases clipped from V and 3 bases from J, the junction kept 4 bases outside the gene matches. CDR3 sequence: CATGTGGFYNEQFF. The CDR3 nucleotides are TGCGCCACTGGGACAGGGGGCTTCTACAATGAGCAGTTCTTC.

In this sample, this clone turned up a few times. CDR3 protein: CASSEGVVRAAHEQYF. The CDR3 nucleotides are TGTGCCAGCAGCGAGGGTGTAGTGCGGGCAGCCCACGAGCAGTACTTC. The rearrangement uses TRBV4-2 and TRBJ2-7; maybe TRBD2 (5 bases). V lost 5 bases and J lost 5, with 22 bases in between. The CDR3 sequence is 16 residues long. In germline, CDR1 is LGHNA, CDR2 YNFKEQ.

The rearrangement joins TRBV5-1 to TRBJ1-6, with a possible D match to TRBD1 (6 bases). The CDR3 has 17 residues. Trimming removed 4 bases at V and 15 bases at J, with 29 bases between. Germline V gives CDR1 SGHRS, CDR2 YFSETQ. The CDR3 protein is CASSGTSGVGSIGLLHF. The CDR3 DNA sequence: TGCGCCAGCAGCGGGACCTCAGGGGTTGGCTCTATCGGGCTCCTCCACTTT.

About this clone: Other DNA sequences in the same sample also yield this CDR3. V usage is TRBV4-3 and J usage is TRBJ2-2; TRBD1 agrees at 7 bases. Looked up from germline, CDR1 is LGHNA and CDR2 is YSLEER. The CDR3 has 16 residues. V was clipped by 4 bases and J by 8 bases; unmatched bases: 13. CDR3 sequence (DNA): TGCGCCAGCAGCCGGCGGCTTGATAGGGGGCGAGGGGAGCTGTTTTTT. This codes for CASSRRLDRGRGELFF.

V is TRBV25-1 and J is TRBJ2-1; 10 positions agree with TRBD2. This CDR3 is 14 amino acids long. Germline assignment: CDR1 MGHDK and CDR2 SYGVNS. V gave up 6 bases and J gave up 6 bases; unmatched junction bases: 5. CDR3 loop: CASRLAGGGNEQFF. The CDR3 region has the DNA TGTGCCAGCAGGTTAGCGGGAGGTGGCAATGAGCAGTTCTTC.

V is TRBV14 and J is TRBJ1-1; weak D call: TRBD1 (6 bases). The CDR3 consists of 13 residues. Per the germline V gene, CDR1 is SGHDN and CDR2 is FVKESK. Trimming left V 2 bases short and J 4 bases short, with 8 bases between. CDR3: CASSQLGGTEAFF. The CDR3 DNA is TGTGCCAGCAGCCAACTAGGGGGCACTGAAGCTTTCTTT.